One and the same sample provided the 32 T cell receptor beta chains below, sequenced in a study of T-cell reconstitution after alpha-beta-depleted transplantation in children. For TCRbeta, the library was prepared with unique molecular identifiers. TCRdb independently ran MiXCR on the PCR reads; one entry per CDR3 protein. The sample lists about 58,000 distinct CDR3 sequences, approximately 43% occurring once. Sequenced here: PBMCs, mostly from graft donor cells, sampled 360 days after TCRalphabeta/CD19-depleted stem cell transplant. The source of these receptors is a male patient aged 10-17 years who had a stem cell transplant for acute lymphoblastic leukemia, so the T cells may come from the graft donor.

CDR3 amino acids: CASSQGTSGRQTYNEQFF. In nucleotides, the CDR3 is TGTGCCAGCAGCCAAGGGACTAGCGGGAGACAGACCTACAATGAGCAGTTCTTC. The V gene is TRBV3-1, the J gene TRBJ2-1, with 13 bases aligning to TRBD2. The length of the CDR3 is 18 residues. V was pared by 1 base and J by 2 bases, with 5 bases of the junction left unmatched. In germline, CDR1 is LGHDT, CDR2 YNNKEL (reference sequence).

The V gene is TRBV5-1, the J gene TRBJ1-1; the D gene is possibly TRBD1 (6 bases). CDR3 length: 17 amino acids. The V gene lost 0 bases and the J gene lost 0 bases, with 15 bases spanning the gap. Germline CDR1 SGHRS, CDR2 YFSETQ. The DNA for the CDR3 is TGCGCCAGCAGCTTGGCGTCCACAGGGTACCTGAACACTGAAGCTTTCTTT. Protein sequence: CASSLASTGYLNTEAFF.

CDR3 residues: CASSLRAVNYGYTF. CDR3 coding DNA: TGTGCCAGCAGCTTACGGGCTGTAAACTATGGCTACACCTTC. The chain links TRBV7-9 to TRBJ1-2; unclear D gene. This CDR3 comprises 14 residues. From germline, CDR1 is SEHNR and CDR2 FQNEAQ (reference sequence). The V end lost 2 bases, the J end lost 2 bases, and 9 bases lay between the germline ends.

This clonotype was counted once. This CDR3 is CASSLSRRIVNTEAFF. CDR3 coding DNA: TGTGCCAGCAGCCTCAGCCGGAGAATTGTGAACACTGAAGCTTTCTTT. The chain links TRBV12-3 or TRBV12-4 to TRBJ1-1; D is undetermined. CDR3 length: 16 amino acids. Between the trimmed V and J ends, which lost 6 bases and 0 bases, there was a span of 17 bases.

The gene calls are TRBV27 and TRBJ2-5, with a tentative D call TRBD1 (5 bases). Between the trimmed V and J ends, which lost 2 bases and 3 bases, there was a span of 13 bases. The CDR3 loop spans 15 amino acids. CDR1 is MNHEY and CDR2 is SMNVEV in the germline V gene (reference sequence). CDR3 DNA: TGTGCCAGCAGTTTAGGTCAGGGCAGTAAAGAGACCCAGTACTTC. This encodes CASSLGQGSKETQYF.

The chain employs TRBV6-1 and TRBJ2-5, with 12 bases matching TRBD2. CDR3 length: 16 residues. V dropped 5 bases and J dropped 2; count of bases not matched to a gene: 6. Germline assignment: CDR1 MNHNS and CDR2 SASEGT. The CDR3 sequence: CASSQGLAGSQETQYF. The CDR3 DNA is TGTGCCAGCAGTCAAGGACTAGCGGGGTCTCAAGAGACCCAGTACTTC.

The rearrangement uses TRBV29-1 and TRBJ2-7; 7 bases match TRBD2. Germline V gene sequence: CDR1 SQVTM, CDR2 ANQGSEA. Trimming cost V 1 base and J 0 bases; bases outside gene matches: 9. CDR3 length equals 16 residues. CDR3 nucleotide sequence: TGCAGCGTTGAAGGGTACACTAGCGAGAGCTCCTACGAGCAGTACTTC. Translating it yields CSVEGYTSESSYEQYF.

V usage is TRBV5-5 and J usage is TRBJ2-1, with D maybe TRBD2 (5 bases). The CDR3 length is 15 residues. Per the germline V gene, CDR1 is SGHKS and CDR2 is YYEKEE (reference sequence). V lost 1 base and J lost 4, with 12 bases in between. CDR3 nucleotides: TGTGCCAGCAGCTTGATATTAGCGCCATACAATGAGCAGTTCTTC. Translating it yields CASSLILAPYNEQFF.

This clonotype showed up just a few times. The chain joins TRBV29-1 to TRBJ2-2, with 7 bases aligning to TRBD1. V was clipped by 4 bases and J by 6 bases; unmatched bases: 5. Germline assignment: CDR1 SQVTM and CDR2 ANQGSEA. The CDR3 length is 13 residues. The CDR3 loop is CSVGTGRPGELFF. The CDR3 nucleotides read TGCAGCGTTGGGACAGGTCGTCCCGGGGAGCTGTTTTTT.

This chain joins TRBV10-1 and TRBJ2-2, with no clear D. The CDR3 sequence is 12 residues long. CDR1 WNHNN and CDR2 SYGVQD come from the germline V gene (reference sequence). The V end lost 10 bases, the J end lost 1 base, and 7 bases lay between the germline ends. Written as DNA, the CDR3 is TGCGCCACCCATGGGAACACCGGGGAGCTGTTTTTT. This encodes CATHGNTGELFF.

This clonotype has ten or more counts. V usage is TRBV4-3 and J usage is TRBJ1-1; 8 bases align to TRBD1. V lost 1 base and J lost 12; bases outside the gene matches: 7. Looked up from germline, CDR1 is LGHNA and CDR2 is YSLEER. CDR3 length equals 13 residues. The CDR3 nucleotides read TGCGCCAGCAGCCAAGGACAGGGGCGCCGTACTTTCTTT. This codes for CASSQGQGRRTFF.

The chain has TRBV9 and TRBJ1-1; possibly TRBD1 for D (6 bases). V was cut by 0 bases and J by 3 bases, with 9 bases left in between. CDR1 SGDLS and CDR2 YYNGEE come from the germline V gene. The CDR3 consists of 14 residues. The CDR3 protein is CASSVEGGYTEAFF. The CDR3 bases are TGTGCCAGCAGCGTAGAGGGGGGATACACTGAAGCTTTCTTT.

A few counts support this clonotype. The chain uses TRBV24-1 and TRBJ2-1, with D possibly being TRBD2 (6 bases). Trimming cost V 3 bases and J 6 bases, with 11 bases left between them. The CDR3 is 14 residues long. Germline values: CDR1 KGHDR, CDR2 SFDVKD. The CDR3 loop reads CATSDRVGGNEQFF. In DNA, the CDR3 is TGTGCCACCAGTGATAGGGTGGGGGGCAATGAGCAGTTCTTC.

The chain carries TRBV29-1 and TRBJ1-1; perhaps TRBD1 as D (5 bases). V was cut by 4 bases and J by 10 bases, with 13 bases left in between. This CDR3 has 11 amino acids. Per the germline V gene, CDR1 is SQVTM and CDR2 is ANQGSEA. The CDR3 sequence: CSVVGGGGAFF. The CDR3 DNA reads TGCAGCGTTGTGGGGGGTGGGGGAGCTTTCTTT.

The chain is built from TRBV7-9 and TRBJ2-1, with 7 bases lining up with TRBD2. CDR1 SEHNR and CDR2 FQNEAQ come from the germline V gene (reference sequence). CDR3 size: 16 residues. With 4 bases clipped from V and 0 bases from J, the junction kept 6 bases outside the gene matches. The CDR3 region has the DNA TGTGCCAGCAGCTCCCAAGCGGGGTACTCCTACAATGAGCAGTTCTTC. Its translation is CASSSQAGYSYNEQFF.

The J gene is TRBJ2-3, the V gene TRBV4-2; 10 bases are a match to TRBD2. This CDR3 comprises 17 residues. Germline CDR1 and CDR2: LGHNA and YNFKEQ. J gave up 0 bases and V 5 bases, and 8 bases lay outside the gene matches. CDR3: CASSKNGLAASTDTQYF. Here the CDR3 DNA reads TGTGCCAGCAGCAAAAATGGACTAGCGGCCAGCACAGATACGCAGTATTTT.

This chain joins TRBV29-1 and TRBJ2-1; the D gene is possibly TRBD1 (6 bases). Trimming cost V 6 bases and J 4 bases, with 16 bases left between them. The CDR3 spans 14 residues. In germline, CDR1 is SQVTM, CDR2 ANQGSEA. CDR3 sequence reads: CSVRGTFSYNEQFF. The CDR3 bases are TGCAGCGTGAGGGGGACCTTTTCTTACAATGAGCAGTTCTTC.

The chain couples TRBV29-1 to TRBJ2-1; no clear D. CDR3 length: 14 amino acids. Germline V CDR1 and CDR2: SQVTM, ANQGSEA. V gave up 4 bases and J gave up 0 bases, with 10 bases separating them. In nucleotides, the CDR3 is TGCAGCGTTGTAGGCGGCCACTCCTACAATGAGCAGTTCTTC. Its translation: CSVVGGHSYNEQFF.

This clonotype was seen more than once but under ten times. The V call is TRBV6-1, the J call TRBJ2-1; TRBD2 matches 10 bases. Trimming cost V 9 bases and J 7 bases; bases outside gene matches: 6. Germline lookup yields CDR1 MNHNS and CDR2 SASEGT. CDR3 length: 13 amino acids. CDR3 amino acids: CASHLAGVNEQFF. The DNA for the CDR3 is TGTGCCAGTCACCTAGCGGGAGTGAATGAGCAGTTCTTC.

The sample holds a few counts of this clonotype. The J gene is TRBJ2-1, the V gene TRBV29-1; 14 bases fit TRBD2. V dropped 3 bases and J dropped 7; count of bases not matched to a gene: 14. The germline CDR1 and CDR2 sequences are SQVTM and ANQGSEA. The CDR3 has 18 residues. The CDR3 loop is CSVDPPSGTSGSKNEQFF. The CDR3 DNA sequence: TGCAGCGTTGACCCCCCCTCCGGGACTAGCGGGAGTAAGAATGAGCAGTTCTTC.

The chain has TRBV7-9 and TRBJ2-1; D uncertain. Trimming removed 2 bases at V and 0 bases at J, with 8 bases between. The CDR3 runs 15 residues. CDR1 and CDR2 (germline): SEHNR, FQNEAQ (reference sequence). The CDR3 DNA follows: TGTGCCAGCAGCTTAACTATGAGCTCCTACAATGAGCAGTTCTTC. Its protein product is CASSLTMSSYNEQFF.

The chain uses TRBV29-1 and TRBJ1-1; D remains unclear. CDR3 length: 13 amino acids. CDR1 SQVTM and CDR2 ANQGSEA come from the germline V gene. V lost 1 base, J lost 1 base, and 7 bases lay in between. CDR3 residues: CSVEGQSNTEAFF. The CDR3 DNA sequence: TGCAGCGTTGAAGGGCAGTCGAACACTGAAGCTTTCTTT.

This chain connects TRBV20-1 to TRBJ2-1; D is perhaps TRBD2 (6 bases). The germline gives CDR1 DFQATT, CDR2 SNEGSKA (reference sequence). The CDR3 is made up of 16 amino acids. Trimming removed 5 bases at V and 4 bases at J, with 21 bases between. The CDR3: CSADWRALTSYNEQFF. The CDR3 nucleotides are TGCAGTGCTGACTGGAGGGCCCTCACTTCTTACAATGAGCAGTTCTTC.

This clonotype was counted a single time. The chain uses TRBV12-3 or TRBV12-4 and TRBJ2-7, with 8 bases fitting TRBD1. The junction had 7 bases not matched to a gene; V was cut back by 0 bases and J by 6 bases. The length of the CDR3 is 15 residues. The CDR3 DNA reads TGTGCCAGCAGTTTAGCCGCGACTACAGGGGGCGAGCAGTACTTC. It translates to CASSLAATTGGEQYF.

The V gene is TRBV27, the J gene TRBJ2-4; D call uncertain. V lost 5 bases, J lost 0 bases, and 14 bases lay in between. Germline lookup yields CDR1 MNHEY and CDR2 SMNVEV (reference sequence). This CDR3 has 16 amino acids. The CDR3 coding sequence is TGTGCCAGCAGTCCCCAGAAGACTTTAGCCAAAAACATTCAGTACTTC. Translating gives CASSPQKTLAKNIQYF.

The chain uses TRBV12-5 and TRBJ1-1; D is unresolved. Trimming took 6 bases from V and 2 from J, leaving 16 bases between them. The length of the CDR3 is 15 residues. Germline V lookup: CDR1 LGHNT, CDR2 FRNRAP. The CDR3 nucleotides read TGTGCTAGTGGCTCCGGCTGGGGAATCAACACTGAAGCTTTCTTT. Translated: CASGSGWGINTEAFF.

This sequence joins TRBV7-2 and TRBJ1-1, with D possibly TRBD1 on 5 matching bases. The CDR3 consists of 13 residues. V lost 1 base, J lost 3 bases, and 6 bases lay in between. Germline lookup yields CDR1 SGHTA and CDR2 FQGNSA. CDR3 sequence reads: CASSLGTYTEAFF. CDR3 DNA: TGTGCCAGCAGCTTAGGGACATACACTGAAGCTTTCTTT.

The chain links TRBV3-1 to TRBJ2-1; 9 positions agree with TRBD2. This CDR3 has 15 amino acids. J lost 9 bases, V lost 0 bases, and 6 bases had no gene match. From germline, CDR1 is LGHDT and CDR2 YNNKEL (reference sequence). The CDR3 sequence: CASSQDIAGATEQFF. The CDR3 DNA sequence: TGTGCCAGCAGCCAAGATATAGCGGGAGCTACTGAGCAGTTCTTC.

Remarks on this clonotype: The junction and the germline gene differ at one end; a read error may be behind it. V and J are TRBV24-1 and TRBJ2-2; D not certain. Germline lookup yields CDR1 KGHDR and CDR2 SFDVKD. This CDR3 is 15 amino acids long. The CDR3 sequence: CATIDWTGNTGELFF. DNA of the CDR3: TGTGCCACCATTGATTGGACGGGGAACACCGGGGAGCTGTTTTTT.

The chain combines TRBV28 with TRBJ1-2; D is unresolved. Per the germline V gene, CDR1 is MDHEN and CDR2 is SYDVKM. The length of the CDR3 is 17 residues. Trimming took off 3 bases at V and 4 bases at J, with 21 bases between the two ends. CDR3 nucleotides: TGTGCCAGCAGTTTCGGGCAGGCCTCCGCTCAGATCTATGGCTACACCTTC. The encoded protein is CASSFGQASAQIYGYTF.

The sample holds one count of this clonotype. The rearrangement uses TRBV15 and TRBJ2-2; D gene ambiguous. Trimming left V 3 bases short and J 2 bases short, with 13 bases between. CDR1 and CDR2 from the germline V gene are LNHNV and YYDKDF (reference sequence). This CDR3 spans 16 amino acids. The CDR3 sequence: CATSRVTFPNTGELFF. The CDR3 region has the DNA TGTGCCACCAGCAGGGTGACATTCCCCAACACCGGGGAGCTGTTTTTT. Drawing the rest from reference TRBV15 and TRBJ2-2, the complete variable domain is DAMVIQNPRYQVTQFGKPVTLSCSQTLNHNVMYWYQQKSSQAPKLLFHYYDKDFNNEADTPDNFQSRRPNTSFCFLDIRSPGLGDTAMYLCATSRVTFPNTGELFFGEGSRLTVL.

The V gene is TRBV3-1, the J gene TRBJ1-5; TRBD1 aligns across 7 bases. CDR1 LGHDT and CDR2 YNNKEL come from the germline V gene (reference sequence). V trimming: 5 bases; J trimming: 3 bases; junction bases outside the gene matches: 4. The CDR3 runs 14 residues. In DNA, the CDR3 is TGTGCCAGCAGCTACGGGACAGCCAATCAGCCCCAGCATTTT. Translated: CASSYGTANQPQHF.